This T cell receptor (beta chain) was retrieved from a study of blood T cell repertoires in COVID-19. The length of the CDR3 is 16 residues. Germline CDR1 reads SEHNR; CDR2 reads FQNEAQ (reference sequence). Trimming left V 5 bases short and J 1 base short, with 17 bases between. This clone has more than one count but fewer than ten. Study processing details: The authors estimated nucleated cell counts from reference gene primer amplification. The method was immunoSEQ multiplex PCR; TCRdb's version includes in-frame clones alone and lacks a portion of them. D and trimming were read from the DNA, whereas the V and J calls and clone size are those reported in that table. The sample comprises some 180,000 clones, roughly 76% of which are singletons, and roughly 7.8% rests with the top ten.

This chain links TRBV7-9 with TRBJ1-2, with D possibly being TRBD1 (6 bases). The sequence was obtained from a woman aged 50 to 60 with active or convalescent COVID-19. Sequencing was performed on peripheral blood. CDR3 in amino acids: CASSHGDKAINYGYTF. In DNA, the CDR3 is TGTGCCAGCAGCCACGGGGACAAGGCAATTAACTATGGCTACACCTTC.